The T cell receptor beta chain under discussion was sequenced for a study of vaccination and CD4 T cells after COVID-19. Background on the study: Median time from second vaccine dose to sampling was 72 days (14 to 241). Overall study results and limits: Spike mono-reactive clones accounted for 304 of the 307 vaccine-specific clones found in convalescent patients.

CDR1 is WNHNN and CDR2 is SYGVQD in the germline V gene (reference sequence). The length of the CDR3 is 13 residues. Trimming stripped 4 bases from V and 7 bases from J, with 8 bases between. Sequenced with the Oncomine TCR Beta short-read assay was DNA taken from cultured CD4+ T cells. DNA came from CD4+ T cells after culture. TCRdb re-called the PCR reads with MiXCR, one entry per CDR3 protein. There are some 8,200 distinct CDR3 sequences in the sample; roughly two fifths occur only once, and 20% lies in the top ten. With respect to this clonotype: The antigen is not known.

Described treatment: 10-day PBMC culture with coronavirus spike peptide pools or control peptides (ViraFEST assay). Ahead of the COVID-19 pandemic (2011-2018), the CD4+ T cells of the unexposed donor were collected. Scientists separated out CD4+ T cells through negative selection following 10 days in culture. The sequenced sample was CD4+ T cells from blood, cultured in vitro. The source of this sequence is a human donor in good health. This chain uses TRBV10-1 with TRBJ1-6; D gene ambiguous. CDR3 in DNA: TGCGCCAGCAGTGTATCCATGAATTCACCCCTCCACTTT. This gives the protein CASSVSMNSPLHF.